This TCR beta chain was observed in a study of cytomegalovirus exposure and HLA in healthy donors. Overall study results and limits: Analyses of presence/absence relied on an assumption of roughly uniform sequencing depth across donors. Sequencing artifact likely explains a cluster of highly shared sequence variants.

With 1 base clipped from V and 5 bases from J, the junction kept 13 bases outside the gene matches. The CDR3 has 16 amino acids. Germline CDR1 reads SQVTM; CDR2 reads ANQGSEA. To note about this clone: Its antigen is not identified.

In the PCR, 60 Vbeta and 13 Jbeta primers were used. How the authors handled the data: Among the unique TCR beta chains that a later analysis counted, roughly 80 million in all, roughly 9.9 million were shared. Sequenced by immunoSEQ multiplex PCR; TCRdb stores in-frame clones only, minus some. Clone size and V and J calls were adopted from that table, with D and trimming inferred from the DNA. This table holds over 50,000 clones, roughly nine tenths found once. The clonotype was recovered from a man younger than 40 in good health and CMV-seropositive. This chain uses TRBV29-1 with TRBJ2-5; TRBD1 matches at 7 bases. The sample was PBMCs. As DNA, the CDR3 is TGCAGCGTTGAAGGGGTCATGACAGGGCTGGGGGAGACCCAGTACTTC. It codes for CSVEGVMTGLGETQYF.